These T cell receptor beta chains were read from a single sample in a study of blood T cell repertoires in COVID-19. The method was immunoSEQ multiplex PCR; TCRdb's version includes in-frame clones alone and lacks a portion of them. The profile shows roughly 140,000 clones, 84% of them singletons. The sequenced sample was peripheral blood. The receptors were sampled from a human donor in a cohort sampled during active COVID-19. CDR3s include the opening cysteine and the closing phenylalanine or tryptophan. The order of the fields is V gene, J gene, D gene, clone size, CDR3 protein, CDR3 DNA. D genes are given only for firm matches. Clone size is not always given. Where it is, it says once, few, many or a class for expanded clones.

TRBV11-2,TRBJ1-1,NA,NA,CASSLGTQTPDEAFF,TGTGCCAGCAGCTTGGGGACACAGACACCGGATGAAGCTTTCTTT
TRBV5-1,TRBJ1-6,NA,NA,CASSLQGGDSPLHF,TGCGCCAGCAGCTTGCAGGGCGGCGATTCACCCCTCCACTTT
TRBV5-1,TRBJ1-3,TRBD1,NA,CASSTQTGAIGNTIYF,TGCGCCAGCAGCACCCAGACAGGGGCTATTGGAAACACCATATATTTT
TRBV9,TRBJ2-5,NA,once,CASSSSPRGLETQYF,TGTGCCAGCAGCTCCTCCCCGAGAGGGTTGGAGACCCAGTACTTC
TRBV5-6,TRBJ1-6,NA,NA,CASSLAENSPLHF,TGTGCCAGCAGCCTGGCCGAGAATTCACCCCTCCACTTT
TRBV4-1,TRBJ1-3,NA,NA,CASSQGQAAGNTIYF,TGCGCCAGCAGCCAAGGACAGGCGGCCGGAAACACCATATATTTT
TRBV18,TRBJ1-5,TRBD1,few,CASSPPDRVGQPQHF,TGTGCCAGCTCACCACCGGACAGGGTAGGTCAGCCCCAGCATTTT
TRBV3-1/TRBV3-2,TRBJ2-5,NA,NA,CASSQGAGGHQETQYF,TGTGCCAGCAGCCAAGGGGCCGGGGGGCACCAAGAGACCCAGTACTTC
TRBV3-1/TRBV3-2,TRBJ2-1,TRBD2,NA,CASTSRRGSGGINEQFF,TGTGCCAGCACCTCGCGGCGGGGTAGCGGGGGTATCAATGAGCAGTTCTTC
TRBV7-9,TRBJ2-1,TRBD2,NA,CASSTGLAGGFNEQFF,TGTGCCAGCAGCACAGGACTAGCGGGGGGCTTCAATGAGCAGTTCTTC
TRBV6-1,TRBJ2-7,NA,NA,CASSEDTKQYF,TGTGCCAGCAGTGAAGATACAAAGCAGTACTTC
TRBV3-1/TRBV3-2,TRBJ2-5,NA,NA,CASSPRGSETQYF,TGTGCCAGCAGCCCTCGGGGGTCTGAGACCCAGTACTTC
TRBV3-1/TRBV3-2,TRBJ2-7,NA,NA,CASSQGQGKVYEQYF,TGTGCCAGCAGCCAAGGGCAGGGGAAGGTCTACGAGCAGTACTTC
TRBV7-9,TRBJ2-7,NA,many,CASSPRQGSARGEQYF,TGTGCCAGCAGCCCTCGGCAGGGCTCGGCCCGCGGCGAGCAGTACTTC
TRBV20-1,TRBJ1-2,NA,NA,CSAHDSGYTF,TGCAGTGCTCACGACAGTGGCTACACCTTC
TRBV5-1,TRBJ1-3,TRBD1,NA,CASSRDRGPGNTIYF,TGCGCCAGCAGCCGGGACAGGGGGCCGGGAAACACCATATATTTT
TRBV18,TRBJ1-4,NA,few,CASSAGGQKNEKLFF,TGTGCCAGCTCAGCGGGAGGACAGAAGAATGAAAAACTGTTTTTT
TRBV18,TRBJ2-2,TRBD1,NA,CASSLRTGGVLDTGELFF,TGTGCCAGCTCACTACGGACAGGGGGCGTCTTGGACACCGGGGAGCTGTTTTTT
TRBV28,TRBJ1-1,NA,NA,CASSRRALAEAFF,TGTGCCAGCAGTCGTCGGGCCCTAGCCGAAGCTTTCTTT
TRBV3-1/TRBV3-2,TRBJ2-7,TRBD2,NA,CASSQGGGYGEQYF,TGTGCCAGCAGCCAAGGCGGGGGGTATGGCGAGCAGTACTTC
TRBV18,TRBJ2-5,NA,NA,CASSPGGLERTQYF,TGTGCCAGCTCACCGGGGGGACTCGAACGGACCCAGTACTTC
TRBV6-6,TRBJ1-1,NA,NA,CASSYSKTGVTEAFF,TGTGCCAGCAGTTACTCGAAGACGGGAGTCACTGAAGCTTTCTTT
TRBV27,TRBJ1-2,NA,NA,CASRSSGNYGYTF,TGTGCCAGCAGAAGTAGCGGTAACTATGGCTACACCTTC
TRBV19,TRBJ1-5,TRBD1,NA,CATQGRSNQPQHF,TGTGCCACACAGGGGAGGAGCAATCAGCCCCAGCATTTT
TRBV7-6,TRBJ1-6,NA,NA,CASSLVGRANSPLHF,TGTGCCAGCAGCTTAGTCGGCAGGGCAAATTCACCCCTCCACTTT
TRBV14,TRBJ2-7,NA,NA,CASGQRSSYEQYF,TGTGCCAGCGGACAAAGGAGCTCCTACGAGCAGTACTTC
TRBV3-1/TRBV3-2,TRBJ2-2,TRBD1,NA,CASSPPDRDTGELFF,TGTGCCAGCAGCCCCCCGGACAGGGATACCGGGGAGCTGTTTTTT
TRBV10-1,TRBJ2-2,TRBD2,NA,CAIPKRGGPGELFF,TGCGCCATACCTAAGCGGGGGGGCCCAGGGGAGCTGTTTTTT
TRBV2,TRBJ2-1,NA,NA,CASNPRGPYNEQFF,TGTGCCAGCAACCCTCGAGGCCCCTACAATGAGCAGTTCTTC
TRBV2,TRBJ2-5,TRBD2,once,CASTAGLAGAQETQYF,TGTGCCAGCACCGCCGGACTAGCGGGGGCCCAAGAGACCCAGTACTTC
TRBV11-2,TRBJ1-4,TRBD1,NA,CASSGGDRVSEKLFF,TGTGCCAGCAGCGGGGGGGACAGGGTCAGTGAAAAACTGTTTTTT
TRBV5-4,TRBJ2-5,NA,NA,CASHYLETQYF,TGTGCCAGCCACTATTTAGAGACCCAGTACTTC
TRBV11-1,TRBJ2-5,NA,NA,CASSLARQTQETQYF,TGTGCCAGCAGCTTAGCAAGACAGACTCAAGAGACCCAGTACTTC
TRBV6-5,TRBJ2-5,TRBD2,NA,CASSYLAGETQYF,TGTGCCAGCAGTTATCTAGCGGGGGAGACCCAGTACTTC
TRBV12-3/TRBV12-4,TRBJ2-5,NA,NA,CASTPTGGETQYF,TGTGCCAGCACCCCCACAGGTGGTGAGACCCAGTACTTC
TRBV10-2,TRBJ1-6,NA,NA,CASSEGLRAWSPLHF,TGCGCCAGCAGTGAGGGTTTGCGGGCATGGTCACCCCTCCACTTT
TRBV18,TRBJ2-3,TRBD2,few,CASSPPDLLSGVTDTQYF,TGTGCCAGCTCACCACCGGACCTTCTCAGCGGGGTCACAGATACGCAGTATTTT
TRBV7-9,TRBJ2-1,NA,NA,CASSRPGYNEQFF,TGTGCCAGCAGTCGACCCGGGTACAATGAGCAGTTCTTC
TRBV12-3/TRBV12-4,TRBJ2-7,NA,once,CASSYGVFYEQYF,TGTGCCAGCAGTTACGGGGTATTCTACGAGCAGTACTTC
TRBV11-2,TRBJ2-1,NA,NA,CASSAQGYNEQFF,TGTGCCAGCAGCGCACAGGGATACAATGAGCAGTTCTTC
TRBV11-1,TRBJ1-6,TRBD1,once,CASSTRDRGRSPLHF,TGTGCCAGCAGCACCCGGGACAGGGGACGTTCACCCCTCCACTTT
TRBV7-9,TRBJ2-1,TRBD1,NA,CASSARQGFSYNEQFF,TGTGCCAGCAGCGCCAGACAGGGCTTCTCCTACAATGAGCAGTTCTTC
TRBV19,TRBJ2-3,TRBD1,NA,CASSPGQGATDTQYF,TGTGCCAGTTCCCCGGGACAGGGGGCAACAGATACGCAGTATTTT
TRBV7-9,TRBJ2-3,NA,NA,CAVAPGAWGTDTQYF,TGTGCCGTTGCCCCGGGAGCCTGGGGCACAGATACGCAGTATTTT
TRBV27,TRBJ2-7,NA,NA,CASSPRAGRGYEQYF,TGTGCCAGCAGTCCCCGGGCGGGTCGGGGTTACGAGCAGTACTTC
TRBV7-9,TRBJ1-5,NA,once,CASSFSGVTLNQPQHF,TGTGCCAGCAGCTTCTCCGGGGTAACACTCAATCAGCCCCAGCATTTT
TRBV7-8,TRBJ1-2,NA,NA,CASSFRGKFNYGYTF,TGTGCCAGCAGCTTTCGGGGTAAATTTAACTATGGCTACACCTTC
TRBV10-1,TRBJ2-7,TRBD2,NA,CASSEPRTSGGYEQYF,TGCGCCAGCAGTGAGCCACGGACTAGCGGGGGATACGAGCAGTACTTC
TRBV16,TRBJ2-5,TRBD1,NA,CASSRPGQGYRETQYF,TGTGCCAGCAGCCGGCCGGGACAGGGTTATCGGGAGACCCAGTACTTC
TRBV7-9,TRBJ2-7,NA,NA,CASSGAYYEQYF,TGTGCCAGCAGCGGGGCGTACTACGAGCAGTACTTC
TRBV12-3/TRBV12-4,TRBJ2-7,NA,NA,CASRGDKSYEQYF,TGTGCCAGCAGGGGGGACAAGTCCTACGAGCAGTACTTC
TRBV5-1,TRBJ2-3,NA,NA,CASSASGTSTDTQYF,TGCGCCAGCAGCGCCTCCGGGACTAGCACAGATACGCAGTATTTT
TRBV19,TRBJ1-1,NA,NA,CASSIERTEAFF,TGTGCCAGTAGTATAGAGCGGACTGAAGCTTTCTTT
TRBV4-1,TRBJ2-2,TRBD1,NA,CASSQYTGQGANTGELFF,TGCGCCAGCAGCCAATACACGGGACAGGGGGCGAACACCGGGGAGCTGTTTTTT
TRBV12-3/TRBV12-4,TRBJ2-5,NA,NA,CASSYGETQYF,TGTGCCAGCAGTTACGGGGAGACCCAGTACTTC
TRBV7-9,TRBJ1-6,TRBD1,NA,CASSNQGDGSPLHF,TGTGCCAGCAGCAATCAGGGGGACGGTTCACCCCTCCACTTT
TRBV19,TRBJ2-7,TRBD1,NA,CASRARQGATNEQYF,TGTGCCAGTAGAGCCCGACAGGGGGCAACCAACGAGCAGTACTTT
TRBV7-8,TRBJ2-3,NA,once,CASSSSTSRSTDTQYF,TGTGCCAGCAGCTCCTCAACTAGCAGAAGCACAGATACGCAGTATTTT
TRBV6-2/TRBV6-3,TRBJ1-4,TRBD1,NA,CASSTGGEGKLFF,TGTGCCAGCAGCACAGGGGGCGAAGGGAAACTGTTTTTT
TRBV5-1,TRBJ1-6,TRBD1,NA,CASSLETGVYSPLHF,TGCGCCAGCAGCTTGGAGACAGGGGTTTATTCACCCCTCCACTTT